The sequence of this T cell receptor beta chain was determined in a study of early T cells in non-severe SARS-CoV-2 infection. The germline V and J ends were trimmed by 2 bases and 1 base, with 8 bases remaining between them. The CDR3 spans 15 residues. In germline, CDR1 is MRHNA, CDR2 SNTAGT. TCRdb independently ran MiXCR on the 5' RACE reads; one entry per CDR3 protein. The sample contains 25,000 or so distinct CDR3 sequences, roughly 2.8% of which appear only once. This clonotype has a handful of counts. The clonotype comes from an adult who was a healthcare worker with PCR-confirmed SARS-CoV-2 infection or an uninfected control (not recorded which). The material sequenced was whole blood. The rearrangement joins TRBV6-4 to TRBJ2-2; unclear D gene. CDR3 loop: CASSDPTGNTGELFF. CDR3 nucleotide sequence: TGTGCCAGCAGTGACCCAACGGGGAACACCGGGGAGCTGTTTTTT.